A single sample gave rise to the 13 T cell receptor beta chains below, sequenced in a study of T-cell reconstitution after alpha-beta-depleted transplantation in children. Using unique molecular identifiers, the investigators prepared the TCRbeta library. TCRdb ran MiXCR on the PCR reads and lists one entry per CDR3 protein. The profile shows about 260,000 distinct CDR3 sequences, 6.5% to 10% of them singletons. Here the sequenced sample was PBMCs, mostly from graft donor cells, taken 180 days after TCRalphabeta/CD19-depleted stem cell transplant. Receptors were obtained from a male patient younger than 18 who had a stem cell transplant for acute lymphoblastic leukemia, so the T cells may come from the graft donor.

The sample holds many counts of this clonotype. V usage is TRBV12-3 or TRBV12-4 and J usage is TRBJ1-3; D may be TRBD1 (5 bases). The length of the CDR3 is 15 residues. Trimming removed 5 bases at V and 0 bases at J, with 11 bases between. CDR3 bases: TGTGCCAGCAGTCCGAACAGGAGCTCTGGAAACACCATATATTTT. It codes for CASSPNRSSGNTIYF.

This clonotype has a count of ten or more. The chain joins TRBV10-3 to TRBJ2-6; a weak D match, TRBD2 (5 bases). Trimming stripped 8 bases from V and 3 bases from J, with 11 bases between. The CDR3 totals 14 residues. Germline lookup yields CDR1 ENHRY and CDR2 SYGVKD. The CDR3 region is CAIQEGFGANVLTF. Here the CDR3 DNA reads TGTGCCATCCAAGAGGGCTTTGGGGCCAACGTCCTGACTTTC.

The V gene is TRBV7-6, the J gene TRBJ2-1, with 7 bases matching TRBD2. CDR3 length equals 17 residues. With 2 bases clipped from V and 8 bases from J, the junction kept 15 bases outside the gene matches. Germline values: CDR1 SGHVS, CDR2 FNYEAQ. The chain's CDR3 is CASSLRERDPLEDEQFF. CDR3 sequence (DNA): TGTGCCAGCAGCTTACGCGAGCGGGACCCTTTAGAGGATGAGCAGTTCTTC.

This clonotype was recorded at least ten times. The CDR3 DNA reads as TGCAGCGTTCCAACCGTCTCCGGGACAGCCCATGGGACCCAGTACTTC. Its protein product is CSVPTVSGTAHGTQYF. The rearrangement links TRBV29-1 to TRBJ2-5; 7 nucleotides align to TRBD1. V gave up 5 bases and J gave up 7 bases; unmatched junction bases: 19. Germline V gene sequence: CDR1 SQVTM, CDR2 ANQGSEA. The CDR3 consists of 16 residues.

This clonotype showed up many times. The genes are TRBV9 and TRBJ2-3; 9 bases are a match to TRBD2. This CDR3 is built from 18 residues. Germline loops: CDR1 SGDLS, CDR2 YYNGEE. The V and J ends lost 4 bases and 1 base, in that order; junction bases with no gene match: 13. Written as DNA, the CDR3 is TGTGCCAGCAGCAGAGGGGGGGCTAGCGGGGTGGGCACAGATACGCAGTATTTT. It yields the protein CASSRGGASGVGTDTQYF. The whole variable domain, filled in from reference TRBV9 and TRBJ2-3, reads DSGVTQTPKHLITATGQRVTLRCSPRSGDLSVYWYQQSLDQGLQFLIQYYNGEERAKGNILERFSAQQFPDLHSELNLSSLELGDSALYFCASSRGGASGVGTDTQYFGPGTRLTVL.

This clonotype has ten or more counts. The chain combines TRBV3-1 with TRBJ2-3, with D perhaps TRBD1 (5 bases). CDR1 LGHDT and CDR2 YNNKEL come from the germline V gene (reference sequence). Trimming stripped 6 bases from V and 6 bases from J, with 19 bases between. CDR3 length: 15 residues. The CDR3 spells CASSSMEGARDTQYF. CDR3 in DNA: TGTGCCAGCAGTTCAATGGAAGGGGCCAGGGATACGCAGTATTTT.

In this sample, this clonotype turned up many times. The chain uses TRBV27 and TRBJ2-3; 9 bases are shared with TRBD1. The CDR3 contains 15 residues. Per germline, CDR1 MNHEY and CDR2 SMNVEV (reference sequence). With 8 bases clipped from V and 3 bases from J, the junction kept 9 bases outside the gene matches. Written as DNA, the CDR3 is TGTGCCAGCTCATATGCCGGACAGGGGACAGATACGCAGTATTTT. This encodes CASSYAGQGTDTQYF.

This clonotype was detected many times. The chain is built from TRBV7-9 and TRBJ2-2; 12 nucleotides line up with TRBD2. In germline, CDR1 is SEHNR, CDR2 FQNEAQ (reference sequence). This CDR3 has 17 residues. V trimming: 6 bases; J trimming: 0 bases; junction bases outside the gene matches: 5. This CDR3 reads CASRRLAGDPNTGELFF. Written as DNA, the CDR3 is TGTGCCAGCAGACGACTAGCGGGGGATCCGAACACCGGGGAGCTGTTTTTT.

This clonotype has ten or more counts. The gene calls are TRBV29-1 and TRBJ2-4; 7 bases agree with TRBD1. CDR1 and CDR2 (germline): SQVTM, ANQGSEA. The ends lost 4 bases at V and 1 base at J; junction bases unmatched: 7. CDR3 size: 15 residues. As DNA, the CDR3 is TGCAGCGTTGTGGGACAGCTTACCGCCAAAAACATTCAGTACTTC. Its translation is CSVVGQLTAKNIQYF.

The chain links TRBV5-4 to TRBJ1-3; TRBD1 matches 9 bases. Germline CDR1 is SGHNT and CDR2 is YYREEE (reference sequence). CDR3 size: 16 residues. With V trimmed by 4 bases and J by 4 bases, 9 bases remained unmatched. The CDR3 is CASSRSGTGSGNTIYF. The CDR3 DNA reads TGTGCCAGCAGCCGTTCCGGGACAGGGTCCGGAAACACCATATATTTT. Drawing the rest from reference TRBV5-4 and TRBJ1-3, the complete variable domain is ETGVTQSPTHLIKTRGQQVTLRCSSQSGHNTVSWYQQALGQGPQFIFQYYREEENGRGNFPPRFSGLQFPNYSSELNVNALELDDSALYLCASSRSGTGSGNTIYFGEGSWLTVV.

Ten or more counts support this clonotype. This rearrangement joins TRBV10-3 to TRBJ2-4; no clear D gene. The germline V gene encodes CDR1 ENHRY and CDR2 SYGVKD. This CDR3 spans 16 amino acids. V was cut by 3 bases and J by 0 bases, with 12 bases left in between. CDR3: CAISEAWTLAKNIQYF. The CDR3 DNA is TGTGCCATCAGTGAAGCCTGGACGCTAGCCAAAAACATTCAGTACTTC.

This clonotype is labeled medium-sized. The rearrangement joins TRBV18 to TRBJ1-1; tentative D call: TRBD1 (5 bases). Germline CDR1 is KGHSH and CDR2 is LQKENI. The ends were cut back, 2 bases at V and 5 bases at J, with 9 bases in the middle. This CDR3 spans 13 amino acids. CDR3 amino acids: CASSPGGETEAFF. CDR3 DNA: TGTGCCAGCTCACCAGGGGGTGAAACTGAAGCTTTCTTT. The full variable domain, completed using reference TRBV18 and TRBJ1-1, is NAGVMQNPRHLVRRRGQEARLRCSPMKGHSHVYWYRQLPEEGLKFMVYLQKENIIDESGMPKERFSAEFPKEGPSILRIQQVVRGDSAAYFCASSPGGETEAFFGQGTRLTVV.

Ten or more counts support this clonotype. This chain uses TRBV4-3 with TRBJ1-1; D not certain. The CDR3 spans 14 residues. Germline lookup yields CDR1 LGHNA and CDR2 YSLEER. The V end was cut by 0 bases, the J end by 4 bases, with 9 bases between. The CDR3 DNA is TGCGCCAGCAGCCAAGAAGAGGGCGGCACTGAAGCTTTCTTT. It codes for CASSQEEGGTEAFF.